Listed here is a single T cell receptor (beta chain). In the original workflow: Scientists estimated how many nucleated cells there were by amplifying reference gene primers. Profiling relied on immunoSEQ multiplex PCR, and the TCRdb table lists in-frame clones only, not all of them. V and J calls and clone size are as listed in that table; D and trimming were resolved from the DNA. This sample yields around 70,000 clones, of which roughly 87% are seen a single time; roughly 7% belongs to the top ten. Trimming cost V 7 bases and J 2 bases, with 15 bases left between them. The germline V gene encodes CDR1 SGHTA and CDR2 FQGNSA. CDR3 size: 15 residues. The source of the sample is a study of blood T cell repertoires in COVID-19. Across the study: COVID-19 samples collected from the United States, Italy and Spain covered acute and convalescent phases.

The rearrangement uses TRBV7-2 and TRBJ1-5, with D possibly matching TRBD1 (5 bases). The sequenced sample was peripheral blood. This TCR came from a man aged 50 to 59 with active COVID-19. The DNA for the CDR3 is TGTGCCAGCACCTCTAGGTGGGGGGGCAATCAGCCCCAGCATTTT. It yields the protein CASTSRWGGNQPQHF.